The text below deals with one T cell receptor beta chain. This clonotype was observed many times. No antigen is known for it. No base quality information exists; no much larger clone differs at one position. Trimming takes 4 bases from V and 4 bases from J, and the germline ends sit 14 bases apart. The CDR3 holds 15 amino acids from the cysteine to the phenylalanine. Only the CDR3 DNA stays, 45 bases, in frame from base 1. The germline V gene gives CDR1 as MDHEN and CDR2 as SYDVKM. The sample originates from a study of regulatory T cells in long-lasting Graves disease (dated by TCRdb to the early 2020s). A note on the overall study: Persistent Graves' disease was defined as antithyroid drug treatment for over 5 years with persistently positive TSH receptor autoantibodies. This study used TCR sequencing and RNA sequencing of peripheral blood to compare persistent Graves' disease patients against newly diagnosed Graves' disease patients. The study was conducted in China and was registered as a clinical trial. A total of about 33 samples underwent TCR sequencing, from 13 patients with persistent Graves' disease and some 20 patients with newly diagnosed Graves' disease. In the clinical cohort, patients with persistent Graves' disease had used antithyroid drugs for an average of around 9.9 years. What the work shows at the level of the full study, not this receptor alone: Persistent Graves' disease patients showed lower TCR Shannon entropy and fewer highly expanded clones than newly diagnosed patients, suggesting clonal expansion. More public clonotypes were shared among persistent patients (roughly 3,000) than among newly diagnosed patients (over 900). Persistent disease showed preferential use of TRBV28, TRBJ1-2 and TRBJ2-5, whereas newly diagnosed disease favored TRBV20-1 and TRBJ2-1. Only peripheral blood was studied, because thyroid tissue, the primary lesion, was inaccessible. The small sample size was acknowledged by the authors as a limitation that may reduce accuracy. Sequencing and analysis were restricted to the TCR beta chain.

This specimen's time point label, per the study, means: persistent/refractory GD, antithyroid drugs over 5 years with positive TRAb. For both TCR sequencing and RNA sequencing, RNA was extracted from PBMCs using TRIzol. The diagnosis of Graves' disease was made according to American Thyroid Association guidelines. Patients for the study were recruited at an endocrinology department in Xi'an, China. Each patient gave about 9.1 milliliters of peripheral blood, collected in an EDTA anticoagulant tube. Ficoll Paque Plus density gradient separation was used to isolate PBMCs, and no further T cell sorting was performed. An Agilent 2100 Bioanalyzer and agarose gel were used to check RNA quality, while a NanoDrop 2000 measured RNA concentration. The library was prepared using multiplex PCR. The sequencer was an Illumina HiSeq 4000. To build TCR beta libraries, CDR3 regions were amplified by Arm-PCR using iRepertoire HTBI primers. PCR products were gel purified before sequencing. The original methods were these. Across samples, fewer than 70 TRBV and 12 to 15 TRBJ segments were identified and used for gene usage analysis of CDR3 amino acid clonotypes. COPE and FqMerger were used to merge the filtered high-quality paired reads into contigs. Contigs were aligned with BLAST to IMGT TRBV, TRBD and TRBJ reference genes, and CDR3 was defined per IMGT. Highly expanded clones were defined as clonotypes with a frequency above 0.1%. Shannon entropy was used to measure repertoire diversity, and the Gini coefficient was used to measure V-J evenness. A clonotype found in more than one individual was treated as public. The raw public reads went through TCRdb reprocessing: fastp at Q25, MiXCR clone calling, in-frame beta chains kept. Each record represents a unique CDR3 protein, reported with the most common genes and DNA among its rows. These V and J calls originate from TCRdb's pipeline instead of the authors' own analysis. This sample comprises roughly 490,000 distinct CDR3 sequences, approximately 23% of them detected only once. In total, the top ten clones hold 10% to 15% of the sample.

The receptor's source is a female donor with Graves disease. The sample was peripheral blood mononuclear cells (PBMCs), taken when the disease was refractory, from a patient treated with antithyroid drugs. The sequence joins TRBV28 to TRBJ1-5; TRBD1 could be the D gene, as 5 bases match. Here the CDR3 is given as CASSSPLTANQPQHF. The DNA reads as follows: TGTGCCAGCAGTTCCCCTTTGACAGCAAATCAGCCCCAGCATTTT.